This T cell receptor beta chain comes out of a study of blood T cell repertoires in COVID-19 (dated by TCRdb to 2018 to 2020). At the level of the whole study: Collaborator samples came from the United States, Italy and Spain and covered acute and convalescent phases of COVID-19. The material from the prospective study consisted of cDNA or gDNA derived from T cells, B-cell-depleted T cells, or PBMCs. Subjects who had been exposed to COVID-19, were actively infected with it, or had recovered from it provided the deeply sampled blood TCRbeta repertoires that made up the dataset. The repertoires were made available in a free public database intended to serve as a resource for research on the immune response to SARS-CoV-2. The samples were drawn from the first 160 participants of the ongoing ImmuneRACE study and from some 1,300 subjects provided by 6 global collaborators. The sample metadata nearly always contained a de-identified subject ID, COVID-19 status, age in years and sex. HLA class I and class II types, where available, came from metadata supplied by the sample provider rather than from assay-based typing. Paper-wide results and their limitations: Clinical and demographic metadata were provided uncurated, with the amount varying by source and participant.

V is trimmed back by 5 bases and J by 3 bases, and the junction contains 14 bases that no gene match accounts for. The CDR3 holds 20 amino acids from the cysteine to the phenylalanine. The sequence is cut down to CDR3 DNA, 60 bases in frame from base 1. The germline V gene specifies LGHNT as CDR1 and FRNRAP as CDR2. Comment on this clone: Its antigen target is currently unknown. No per-base quality is available; no much larger clone lies one base away.

The immunoSEQ Assay, a bias-controlled multiplex PCR, was used to amplify TCRbeta CDR3 regions from genomic DNA. On the authors' methods: Within the assay, amplification of reference gene primers was used to estimate how many nucleated cells each sample contained. To quantify the absolute abundance of each unique TCRbeta CDR3 rearrangement, sequence reads were collapsed and filtered. Productive Simpson clonality was computed per sample as the square root of Simpson's diversity index over productive rearrangements. Held by TCRdb, this immuneACCESS table contains in-frame sequences only and omits some clones. Under half of the omission traces to an unresolved V gene where checked; the cause of the rest is unknown. V and J calls and clone size are given by that table; D and trimming were obtained from the DNA. The sample contains about 260,000 clones, under 90% of them found a single time. Of the sample, less than 5% falls within the top ten clones.

Each collaborating institution followed its own protocols to collect whole blood in K2EDTA tubes. For TCRbeta analysis, collaborators shipped samples in one of three forms: frozen whole blood, isolated PBMCs, or DNA extracted from either of those sample types. The chain employs TRBV12-5 and TRBJ2-1; 15 of the junction bases match TRBD2. Sequencing used peripheral blood. This sequence originates from a man aged 60 to 75 with acute or convalescent COVID-19. CDR3 sequence: CASGASSGTSGGPYYNEQFF. The DNA sequence is TGTGCTAGTGGTGCCTCCTCCGGGACTAGCGGGGGGCCCTACTACAATGAGCAGTTCTTC.